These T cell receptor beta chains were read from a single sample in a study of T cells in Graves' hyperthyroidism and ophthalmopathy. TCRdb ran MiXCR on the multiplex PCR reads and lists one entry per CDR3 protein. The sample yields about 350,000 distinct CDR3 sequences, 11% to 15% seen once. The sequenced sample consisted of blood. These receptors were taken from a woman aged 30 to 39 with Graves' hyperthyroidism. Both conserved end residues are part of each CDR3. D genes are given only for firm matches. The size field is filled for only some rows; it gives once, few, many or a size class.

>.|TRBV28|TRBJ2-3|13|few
CASSRTDTDTQYF
TGTGCCAGCAGTCGGACAGACACAGATACGCAGTATTTT
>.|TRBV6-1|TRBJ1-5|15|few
CASSEWSQVNQPQHF
TGTGCCAGCAGTGAATGGTCGCAGGTCAATCAGCCCCAGCATTTT
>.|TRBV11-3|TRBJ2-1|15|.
CASSSSSGRHNEQFF
TGTGCCAGCAGCAGCTCCAGCGGCCGGCACAATGAGCAGTTCTTC
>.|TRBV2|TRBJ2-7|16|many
CASSEMGHQYSYEQYF
TGTGCCAGCAGTGAAATGGGGCACCAGTACTCCTACGAGCAGTACTTC
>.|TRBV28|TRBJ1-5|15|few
CASSLYEGDHQPQHF
TGTGCCAGCAGTTTATATGAAGGGGATCATCAGCCCCAGCATTTT
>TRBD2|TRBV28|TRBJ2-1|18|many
CASSLRPHSGRTYNEQFF
TGTGCCAGCAGTCTAAGACCCCATAGCGGGAGAACCTACAATGAGCAGTTCTTC
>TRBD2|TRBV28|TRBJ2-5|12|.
CASSFPGTSSHF
TGTGCCAGCAGTTTCCCCGGGACTAGCTCCCACTTC
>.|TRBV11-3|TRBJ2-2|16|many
CASSLGADGNTGELFF
TGTGCCAGCAGCCTGGGGGCGGACGGGAACACCGGGGAGCTGTTTTTT
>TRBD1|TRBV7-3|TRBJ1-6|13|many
CASSFTGDSPLHF
TGTGCCAGCAGTTTCACAGGGGATTCACCCCTCCACTTT
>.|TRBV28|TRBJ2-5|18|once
CASSSYQTGPSGQETQHF
TGTGCCAGCAGCTCCTACCAGACAGGACCTAGCGGCCAAGAGACCCAGCACTTC
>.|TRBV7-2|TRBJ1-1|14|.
CASRIRAGETEAFF
TGTGCCAGCAGGATAAGGGCAGGCGAGACTGAAGCTTTCTTT
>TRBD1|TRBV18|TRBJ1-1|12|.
CASSKGGQMTFF
TGTGCCAGCTCAAAAGGGGGACAGATGACTTTCTTT
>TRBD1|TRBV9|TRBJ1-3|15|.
CASSATGLGGNTIYF
TGTGCCAGCAGCGCGACAGGGCTAGGTGGAAACACCATATATTTT
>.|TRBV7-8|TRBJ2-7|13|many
CASSGREQGEQYF
TGTGCCAGCAGCGGGCGGGAGCAGGGGGAGCAGTACTTC
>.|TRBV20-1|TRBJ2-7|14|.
CSAPLAPGAYEQYF
TGCAGTGCCCCATTAGCTCCAGGGGCCTACGAGCAGTACTTC
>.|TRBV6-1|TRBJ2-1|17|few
CASSEVASESSYNEQFF
TGTGCCAGCAGTGAAGTTGCTAGCGAAAGCTCCTACAATGAGCAGTTCTTC
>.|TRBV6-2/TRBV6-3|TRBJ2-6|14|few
CASRPGVGANVLTF
TGTGCCAGCAGGCCAGGGGTTGGGGCCAACGTCCTGACTTTC
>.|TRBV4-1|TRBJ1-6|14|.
CASSQVQGFSPLHF
TGCGCCAGCAGCCAAGTGCAGGGATTTTCACCCCTCCACTTT
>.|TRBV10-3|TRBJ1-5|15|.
CAISDPDRSNQPQHF
TGTGCCATCAGTGACCCCGACAGGAGCAATCAGCCCCAGCATTTT
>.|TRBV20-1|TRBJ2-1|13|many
CSASSRITNEQFF
TGCAGTGCTAGTTCCAGGATTACAAATGAGCAGTTCTTC
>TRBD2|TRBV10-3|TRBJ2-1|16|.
CAISGLLAGGPYEQFF
TGTGCCATCAGTGGTCTACTAGCGGGAGGCCCGTATGAGCAGTTCTTC
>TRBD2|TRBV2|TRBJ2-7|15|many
CASSSIAGGASEQYF
TGTGCCAGCAGTTCGATAGCGGGAGGGGCAAGCGAGCAGTACTTC
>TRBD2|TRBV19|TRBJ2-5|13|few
CASSQLAKETQYF
TGTGCCAGTAGCCAACTAGCGAAAGAGACCCAGTACTTC
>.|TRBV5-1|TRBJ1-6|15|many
CASSPDSQLYSPLHF
TGCGCCAGCAGCCCGGATAGCCAGCTATATTCACCCCTCCACTTT
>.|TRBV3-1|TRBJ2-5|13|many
CASSQDPDETQYF
TGTGCCAGCAGCCAAGATCCGGATGAGACCCAGTACTTC
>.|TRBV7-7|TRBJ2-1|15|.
CASSPRLATYNEQFF
TGTGCTAGCAGCCCCCGGCTAGCGACCTACAATGAGCAGTTCTTC
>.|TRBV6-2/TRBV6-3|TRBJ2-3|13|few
CASKPRTPDTQYF
TGTGCCAGCAAACCCCGGACGCCAGATACGCAGTATTTT
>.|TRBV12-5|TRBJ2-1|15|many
CASGPGTHLNNEQFF
TGTGCTAGTGGCCCCGGGACCCACCTAAACAATGAGCAGTTCTTC
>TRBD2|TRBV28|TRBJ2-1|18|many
CASGLAGGLPSSYNEQFF
TGTGCCAGCGGCCTAGCGGGAGGGCTCCCAAGCTCCTACAATGAGCAGTTCTTC
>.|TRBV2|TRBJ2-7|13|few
CASSEAGAYEQYF
TGTGCCAGCAGTGAAGCGGGGGCCTACGAGCAGTACTTC
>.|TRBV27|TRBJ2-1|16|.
CASSLKAGTSYNEQSF
TGTGCCAGCAGCTTAAAGGCAGGGACGTCCTACAATGAGCAGTCCTTC
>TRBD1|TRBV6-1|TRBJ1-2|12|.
CASRNKGAGYTF
TGTGCCAGCAGAAATAAGGGGGCTGGCTACACCTTC
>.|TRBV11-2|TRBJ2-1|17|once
CASSLASRGAVYNEQFF
TGTGCCAGCAGCTTAGCCTCCCGGGGGGCCGTGTACAATGAGCAGTTCTTC
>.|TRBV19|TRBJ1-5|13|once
CASSIRGNQPQHF
TGTGCCAGTAGTATAAGGGGGAATCAGCCCCAGCATTTT
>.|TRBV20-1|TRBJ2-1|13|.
CSANDGVNNEQFF
TGCAGTGCGAATGACGGAGTGAACAATGAGCAGTTCTTC
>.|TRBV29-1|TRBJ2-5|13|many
CSGETENQETQYF
TGCAGCGGAGAGACTGAGAATCAAGAGACCCAGTACTTC
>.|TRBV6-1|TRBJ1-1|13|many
CASSQGKNTEAFF
TGTGCCAGCAGTCAGGGTAAGAACACTGAAGCTTTCTTT
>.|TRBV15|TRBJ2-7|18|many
CATSRDFTELARNYEQYF
TGTGCCACCAGCAGAGATTTCACCGAACTAGCAAGAAACTACGAGCAGTACTTC
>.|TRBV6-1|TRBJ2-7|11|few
CATTVLHEQYF
TGTGCCACCACCGTTCTCCACGAGCAGTACTTC
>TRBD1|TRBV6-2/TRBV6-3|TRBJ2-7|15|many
CASIYRNRGTYEQYF
TGTGCCAGCATATACAGGAACAGGGGAACCTACGAGCAGTACTTC
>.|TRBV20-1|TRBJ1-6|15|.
CSATASRGDNAPLHF
TGCAGTGCTACGGCATCTCGGGGAGATAATGCACCCCTCCACTTT
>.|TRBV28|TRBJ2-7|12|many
CASSLTLDEQYF
TGTGCCAGCAGTTTGACGTTGGACGAGCAGTACTTC
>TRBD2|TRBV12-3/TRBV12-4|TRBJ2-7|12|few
CASSFSGNEQYF
TGTGCCAGCAGTTTCAGCGGGAATGAGCAGTACTTC
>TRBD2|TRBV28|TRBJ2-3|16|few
CASRTTGTRRTDTQYF
TGTGCCAGCAGAACTACCGGGACTAGACGCACAGATACGCAGTATTTT
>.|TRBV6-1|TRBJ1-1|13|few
CASSYRYNTEAFF
TGTGCCAGCAGTTATAGGTATAACACTGAAGCTTTCTTT
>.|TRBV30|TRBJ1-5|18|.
CAWSGRRSSRALDQPQHF
TGTGCCTGGAGCGGCCGCCGCAGTAGCCGGGCACTAGATCAGCCCCAGCATTTT
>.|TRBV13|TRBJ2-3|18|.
CASSLVFSGTLSTDTQYF
TGTGCCAGCAGCTTAGTCTTCTCCGGGACTTTGAGCACAGATACGCAGTATTTT
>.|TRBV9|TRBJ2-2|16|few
CASSVITGQNTGELFF
TGTGCCAGCAGCGTAATAACAGGCCAAAACACCGGGGAGCTGTTTTTT